The clone carrying this T cell receptor (beta chain) was observed a handful of times. Its antigen is not known. Splitting of each subset's genomic DNA was done evenly across several immunoSEQ plates. In the original processing: Sequence data from immunoSEQ were junction-only and lacked quality scores; consequently, filtering differed. Sequenced by immunoSEQ multiplex PCR; TCRdb stores in-frame clones only, minus some. The V and J calls and the clone size are those of that table, but D and trimming were determined from the DNA. Of about 79,000 clones in the sample, about 61% were seen once. This specimen belongs to a study of shared clonotypes between healthy human individuals. Study-wide results and caveats: Researchers sampled blood only, noting tissue repertoires likely differ.

V was clipped by 1 base and J by 4 bases; unmatched bases: 5. This CDR3 is 15 amino acids long. CDR1 and CDR2 (germline): MNHEY, SVGAGI. The receptor was derived from a man younger than 45 in good health. J is TRBJ1-1 and V is TRBV6-5; 8 nucleotides line up with TRBD1. Sequencing was performed on memory CD8+ T cells sorted from blood. Specified subset: CD45RO+ cells pooled with CCR7-negative TemRA cells. The CDR3 nucleotides read TGTGCCAGCAGTTACTTACAGGGGGTGGGCACTGAAGCTTTCTTT. Protein product: CASSYLQGVGTEAFF.